This TCR beta chain was obtained from a study of T-cell memory formation after mild COVID-19 (dated by TCRdb to the early 2020s). Broadly, across the study: Most TCR sequence clusters were specific to one of the two donors. Two young, previously healthy adult volunteers made up the cohort, one male and one female. T-cell clones expanding and contracting after mild COVID-19 in two donors were tracked by longitudinal TCRalpha and TCRbeta repertoire sequencing. Beyond this particular receptor, the publication reports: Some responding clones were found in pre-infection memory, which suggests that pre-existing cross-reactive memory T cells took part in the SARS-CoV-2 response. From day 15 to 85, contracting clones showed balanced CD4/CD8 phenotypes, whereas a second wave of clones that expanded from day 15 to 37 leaned towards CD4+. The second-wave clones that peaked on day 37 were not confirmed to be SARS-CoV-2 specific. Contracting CD4+ clones were found mainly in CM and EM memory subsets, while CD8+ clones were enriched in EMRA. The study covered only a couple of mild cases, and larger cohorts including severe cases with pre-infection samples were considered necessary.

TCRdb records Illumina NovaSeq 6000 as the sequencer. TCRalpha and TCRbeta cDNA libraries were built by 5'RACE with constant-segment primers, adding sample barcodes and unique molecular identifiers. Trizol reagent was used to extract RNA from every sample. The libraries were amplified in two PCR steps, and the second step added a second sample barcode and Illumina TruSeq adapters. Sequencing of libraries was performed on an Illumina NovaSeq with 2 x 150 bp paired-end reads. On the study's bioinformatics: With migec v1.2.7, reads were demultiplexed and then collapsed into UMI-guided consensus sequences. Using mixcr v2.1.11, UMI consensuses were aligned to TRA and TRB V and J templates and then assembled into clonotypes. Expanded or contracted clonotypes were those called significant by both edgeR and NoisET, with noise models trained on biological replicates. For edgeR calls, the cutoffs were a false discovery rate-adjusted p below 0.01 and a log2 fold-change threshold of 1. As an exploratory analysis of dynamics, max-normalized trajectories of the 1000 most abundant clonotypes were examined with PCA combined with hierarchical clustering. Separately sequenced CD4+ and CD8+ repertoires were used to assign a CD4 or CD8 phenotype to each responding clone. In-frame beta chains were kept once TCRdb had trimmed the public reads at Q25 with fastp and called clones with MiXCR. Every distinct CDR3 protein forms one entry, paired with its most common genes and DNA. The V and J calls and clone size come from TCRdb's table, not from the authors' own analysis. The sample data list 250,000 to 350,000 distinct CDR3 sequences, and 19% of these were observed just once. The ten largest clonotypes hold roughly 21% of the sample.

CDR1 DFQATT and CDR2 SNEGSKA were looked up in the germline V gene (reference sequence). The junction carries 11 bases between V and J, which are trimmed by 3 bases and 3 bases respectively. The CDR3 starts with the cysteine, ends with the phenylalanine, and has 13 residues. Only the CDR3 part of the read is kept: 39 bases, read in frame from the first base. Points on this clonotype: Its antigen target is currently unknown. Per-nucleotide qualities are absent, and no much larger clonotype sits a single base away.

Ficoll-Paque density gradient centrifugation was the method used to isolate PBMCs. This chain joins TRBV20-1 to TRBJ1-1; the D gene identity is not certain. This TCR was recovered from a man in his late teens or twenties who had mild COVID-19 (a few samples of this study predate the infection). The sample titles of this study are shuffled in the database, so cell type and time point are left out; the donor was told from shared clones. The material sequenced was PBMCs or a T cell subset sorted from them (not recorded which). This receptor carries the CDR3 CSARLLDDTEAFF. Read as DNA, the sequence is TGCAGTGCTAGGCTTCTAGACGACACTGAAGCTTTCTTT.